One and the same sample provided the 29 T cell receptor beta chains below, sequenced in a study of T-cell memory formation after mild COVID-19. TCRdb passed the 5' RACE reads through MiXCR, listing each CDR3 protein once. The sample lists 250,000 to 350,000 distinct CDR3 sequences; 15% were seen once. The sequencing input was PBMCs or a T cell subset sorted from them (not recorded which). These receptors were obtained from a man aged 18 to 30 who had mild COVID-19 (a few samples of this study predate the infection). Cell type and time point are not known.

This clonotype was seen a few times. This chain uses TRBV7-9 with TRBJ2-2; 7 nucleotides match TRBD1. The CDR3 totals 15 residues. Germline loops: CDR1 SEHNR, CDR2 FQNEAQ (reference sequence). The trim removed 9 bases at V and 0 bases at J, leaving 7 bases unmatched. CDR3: CARTGQGANTGELFF. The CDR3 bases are TGTGCCAGAACCGGGCAGGGGGCGAACACCGGGGAGCTGTTTTTT.

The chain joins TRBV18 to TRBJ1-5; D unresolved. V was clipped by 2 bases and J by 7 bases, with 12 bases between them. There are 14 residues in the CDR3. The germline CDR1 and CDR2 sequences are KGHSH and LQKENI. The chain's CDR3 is CASSPGSYLQPQHF. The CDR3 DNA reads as TGTGCCAGCTCACCAGGCAGTTATCTACAGCCCCAGCATTTT.

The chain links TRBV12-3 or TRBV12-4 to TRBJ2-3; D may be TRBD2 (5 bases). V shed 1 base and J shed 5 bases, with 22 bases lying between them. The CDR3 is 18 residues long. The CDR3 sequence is CASSLGPSREIDLDTQYF. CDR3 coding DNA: TGTGCCAGCAGTTTAGGGCCTAGCCGAGAGATTGATTTAGATACGCAGTATTTT.

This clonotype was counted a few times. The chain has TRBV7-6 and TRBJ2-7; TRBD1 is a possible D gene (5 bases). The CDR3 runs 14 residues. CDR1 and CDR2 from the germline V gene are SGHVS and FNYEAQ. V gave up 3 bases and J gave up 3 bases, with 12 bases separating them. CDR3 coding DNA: TGTGCCAGCAGCTTCAATACAGGCATCTACGAGCAGTACTTC. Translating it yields CASSFNTGIYEQYF.

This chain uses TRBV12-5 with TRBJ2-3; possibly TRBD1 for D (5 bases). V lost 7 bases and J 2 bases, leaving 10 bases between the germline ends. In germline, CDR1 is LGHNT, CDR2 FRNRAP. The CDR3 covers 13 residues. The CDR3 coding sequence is TGTGCTAGTGCCCTAGGGGCCACAGATACGCAGTATTTT. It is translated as CASALGATDTQYF.

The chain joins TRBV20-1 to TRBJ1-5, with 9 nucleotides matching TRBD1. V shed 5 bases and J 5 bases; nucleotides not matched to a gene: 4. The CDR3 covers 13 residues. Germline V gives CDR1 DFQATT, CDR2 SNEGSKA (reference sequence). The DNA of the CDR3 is TGCAGTGCTGTTCGACAGGGGGATCAGCCCCAGCATTTT. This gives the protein CSAVRQGDQPQHF.

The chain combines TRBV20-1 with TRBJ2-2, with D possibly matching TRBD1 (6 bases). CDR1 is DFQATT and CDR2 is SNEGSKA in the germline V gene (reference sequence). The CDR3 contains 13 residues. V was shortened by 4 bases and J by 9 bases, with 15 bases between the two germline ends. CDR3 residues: CSATGTPHRELFF. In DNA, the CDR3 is TGCAGTGCTACCGGGACACCACACAGGGAGCTGTTTTTT.

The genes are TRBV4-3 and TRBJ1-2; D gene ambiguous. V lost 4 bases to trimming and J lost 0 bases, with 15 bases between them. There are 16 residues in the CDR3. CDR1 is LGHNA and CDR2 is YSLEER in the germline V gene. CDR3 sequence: CASSPSPITPNYGYTF. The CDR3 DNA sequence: TGCGCCAGCAGCCCCTCTCCGATAACCCCTAACTATGGCTACACCTTC.

The CDR3: CASSGPRLASGEHCPYYEQYV. The CDR3 DNA reads as TGTGCCAGCAGTGGACCACGACTGGCAAGCGGGGAGCATTGTCCTTACTACGAGCAGTACGTC. The J gene is TRBJ2-7, the V gene TRBV27; 7 positions match TRBD2. CDR1 is MNHEY and CDR2 is SMNVEV in the germline V gene (reference sequence). V dropped 5 bases and J dropped 3; count of bases not matched to a gene: 28. This CDR3 is 21 amino acids long.

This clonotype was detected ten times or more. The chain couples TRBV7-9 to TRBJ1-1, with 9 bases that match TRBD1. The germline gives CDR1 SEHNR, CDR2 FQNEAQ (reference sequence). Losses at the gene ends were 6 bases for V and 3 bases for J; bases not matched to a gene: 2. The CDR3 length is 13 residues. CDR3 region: CASRQGADTEAFF. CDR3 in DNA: TGTGCCAGCAGACAGGGGGCCGACACTGAAGCTTTCTTT.

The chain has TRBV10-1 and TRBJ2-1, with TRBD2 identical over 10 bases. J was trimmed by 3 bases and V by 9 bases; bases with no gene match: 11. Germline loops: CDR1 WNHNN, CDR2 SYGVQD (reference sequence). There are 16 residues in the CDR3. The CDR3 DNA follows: TGCGCCAGGGTTCATGGGACTAGCGACGTCTACAATGAGCAGTTCTTC. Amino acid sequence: CARVHGTSDVYNEQFF.

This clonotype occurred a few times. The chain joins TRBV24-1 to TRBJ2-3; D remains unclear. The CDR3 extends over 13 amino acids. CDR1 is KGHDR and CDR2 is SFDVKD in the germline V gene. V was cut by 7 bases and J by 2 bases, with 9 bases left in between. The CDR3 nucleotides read TGTGCCACCAGCGGGTCCCCCACAGATACGCAGTATTTT. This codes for CATSGSPTDTQYF.

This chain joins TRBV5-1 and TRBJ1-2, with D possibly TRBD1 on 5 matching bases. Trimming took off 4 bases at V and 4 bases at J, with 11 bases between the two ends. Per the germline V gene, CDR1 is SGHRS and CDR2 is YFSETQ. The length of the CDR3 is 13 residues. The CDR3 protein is CASSGGSGYGYTF. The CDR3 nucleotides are TGCGCCAGCAGCGGGGGATCGGGCTATGGCTACACCTTC. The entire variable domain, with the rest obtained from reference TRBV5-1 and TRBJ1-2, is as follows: KAGVTQTPRYLIKTRGQQVTLSCSPISGHRSVSWYQQTPGQGLQFLFEYFSETQRNKGNFPGRFSGRQFSNSRSEMNVSTLELGDSALYLCASSGGSGYGYTFGSGTRLTVV.

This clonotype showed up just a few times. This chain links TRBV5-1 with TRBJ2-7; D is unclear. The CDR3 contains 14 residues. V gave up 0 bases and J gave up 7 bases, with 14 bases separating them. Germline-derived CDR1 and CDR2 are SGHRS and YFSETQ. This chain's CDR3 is CASSLGARLGEQYF. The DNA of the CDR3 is TGCGCCAGCAGCTTGGGGGCCAGGCTCGGGGAGCAGTACTTC. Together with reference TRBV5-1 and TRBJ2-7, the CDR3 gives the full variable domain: KAGVTQTPRYLIKTRGQQVTLSCSPISGHRSVSWYQQTPGQGLQFLFEYFSETQRNKGNFPGRFSGRQFSNSRSEMNVSTLELGDSALYLCASSLGARLGEQYFGPGTRLTVT.

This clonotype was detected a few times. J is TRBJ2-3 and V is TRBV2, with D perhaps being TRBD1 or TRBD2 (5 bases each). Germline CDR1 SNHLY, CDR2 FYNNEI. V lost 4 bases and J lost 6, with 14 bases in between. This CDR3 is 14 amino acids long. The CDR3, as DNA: TGTGCCAGCAGTGCTGCTAACTGGGGGGATACGCAGTATTTT. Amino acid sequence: CASSAANWGDTQYF.

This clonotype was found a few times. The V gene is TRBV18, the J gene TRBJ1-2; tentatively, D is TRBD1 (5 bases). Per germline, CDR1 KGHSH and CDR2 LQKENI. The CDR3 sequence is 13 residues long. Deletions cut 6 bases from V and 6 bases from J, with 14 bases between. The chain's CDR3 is CASSRGQDDGYTF. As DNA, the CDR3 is TGTGCCAGCTCGAGGGGTCAGGATGATGGCTACACCTTC.

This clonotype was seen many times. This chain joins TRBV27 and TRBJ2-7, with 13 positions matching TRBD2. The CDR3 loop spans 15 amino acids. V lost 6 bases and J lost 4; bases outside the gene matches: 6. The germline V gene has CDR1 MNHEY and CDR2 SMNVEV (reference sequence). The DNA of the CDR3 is TGTGCCAGCAGCCTTGGGACTAGCGGGGTGTACGAGCAGTACTTC. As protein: CASSLGTSGVYEQYF.

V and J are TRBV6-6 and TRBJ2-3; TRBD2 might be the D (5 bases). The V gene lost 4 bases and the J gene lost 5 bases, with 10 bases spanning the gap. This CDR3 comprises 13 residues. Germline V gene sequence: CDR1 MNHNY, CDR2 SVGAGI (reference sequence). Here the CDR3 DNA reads TGTGCCAGCAGTTTCTCCGGGGAAGATACGCAGTATTTT. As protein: CASSFSGEDTQYF.

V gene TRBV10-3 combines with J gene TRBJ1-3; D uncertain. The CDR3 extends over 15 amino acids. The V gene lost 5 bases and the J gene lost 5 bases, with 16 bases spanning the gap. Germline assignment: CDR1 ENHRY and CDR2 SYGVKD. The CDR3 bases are TGTGCCATCAGTCCGGACGGAGGGAATCGAAACACCATATATTTT. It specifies CAISPDGGNRNTIYF.

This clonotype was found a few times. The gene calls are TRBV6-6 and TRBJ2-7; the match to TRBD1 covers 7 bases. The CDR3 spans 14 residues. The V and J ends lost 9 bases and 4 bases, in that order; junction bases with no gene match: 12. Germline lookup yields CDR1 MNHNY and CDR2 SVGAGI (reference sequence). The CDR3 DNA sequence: TGTGCCAGAATCCGACAGGGACCGGTTTACGAGCAGTACGTC. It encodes CARIRQGPVYEQYV.

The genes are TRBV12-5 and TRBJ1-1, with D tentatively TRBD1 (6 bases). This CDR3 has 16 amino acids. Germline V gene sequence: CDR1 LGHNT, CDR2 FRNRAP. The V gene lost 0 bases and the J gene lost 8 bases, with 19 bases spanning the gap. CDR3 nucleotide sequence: TGTGCTAGTGGTTTGGTACTAGGCAGGGGACGGGTCGAAGCTTTCTTT. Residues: CASGLVLGRGRVEAFF.

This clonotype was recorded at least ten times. The CDR3 coding sequence is TGTGCCAGCAGCAAATTAACCACTAATGAAAAACTGTTTTTT. This codes for CASSKLTTNEKLFF. The gene calls are TRBV9 and TRBJ1-4; D not resolved. The CDR3 runs 14 residues. Germline V lookup: CDR1 SGDLS, CDR2 YYNGEE. Trimming took 4 bases from V and 2 from J, leaving 9 bases between them.

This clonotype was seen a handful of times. This CDR3 is CASAAGRSPLHF. CDR3 bases: TGTGCCAGCGCGGCAGGGAGATCACCCCTCCACTTT. The chain combines TRBV2 with TRBJ1-6; D may be TRBD1 (5 bases). Germline values: CDR1 SNHLY, CDR2 FYNNEI. The V gene lost 8 bases and the J gene lost 10 bases, with 12 bases spanning the gap. The CDR3 has 12 amino acids.

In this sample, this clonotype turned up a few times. The CDR3 here is CASSADRGYTF. CDR3 bases: TGTGCCAGCAGCGCAGACAGGGGCTACACCTTC. J is TRBJ1-2 and V is TRBV9; possible D gene TRBD1, 6 bases. The V end was cut by 3 bases, the J end by 8 bases, with 8 bases between. Germline V gene lookup returns CDR1 SGDLS and CDR2 YYNGEE. The CDR3 has 11 residues.

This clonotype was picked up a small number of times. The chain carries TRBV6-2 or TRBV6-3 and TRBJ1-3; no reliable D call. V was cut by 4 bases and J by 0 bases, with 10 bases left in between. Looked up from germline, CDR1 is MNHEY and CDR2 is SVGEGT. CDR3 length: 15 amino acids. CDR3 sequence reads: CASSFGPSSGNTIYF. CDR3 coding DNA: TGTGCCAGCAGTTTCGGACCGAGCTCTGGAAACACCATATATTTT.

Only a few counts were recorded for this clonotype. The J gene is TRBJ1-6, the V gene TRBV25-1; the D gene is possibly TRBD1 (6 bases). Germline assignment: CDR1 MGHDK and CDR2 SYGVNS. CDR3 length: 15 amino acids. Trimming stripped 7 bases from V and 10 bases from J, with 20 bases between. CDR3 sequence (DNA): TGTGCCAGCAACTCCGACAGGCGGGGGTACTCACCCCTCCACTTT. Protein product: CASNSDRRGYSPLHF.

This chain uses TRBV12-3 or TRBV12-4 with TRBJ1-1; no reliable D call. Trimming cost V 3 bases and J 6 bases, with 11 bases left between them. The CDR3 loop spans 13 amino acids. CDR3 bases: TGTGCCAGCAGTTTTCGGCTTTCAGCTGAAGCTTTCTTT. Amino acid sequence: CASSFRLSAEAFF.

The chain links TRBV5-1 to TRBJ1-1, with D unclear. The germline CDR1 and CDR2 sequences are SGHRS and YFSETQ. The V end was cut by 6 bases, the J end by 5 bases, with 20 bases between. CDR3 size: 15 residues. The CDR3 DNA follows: TGCGCCAGCATAGGTTTCAATGGCGTTGGGACTGAAGCTTTCTTT. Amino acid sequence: CASIGFNGVGTEAFF.

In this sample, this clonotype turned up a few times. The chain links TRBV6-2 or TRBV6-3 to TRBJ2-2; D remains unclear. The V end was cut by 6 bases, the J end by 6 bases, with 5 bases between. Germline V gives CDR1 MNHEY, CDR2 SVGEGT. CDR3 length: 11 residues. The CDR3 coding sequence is TGTGCCAGCAGGATCCCCGGGGAGCTGTTTTTT. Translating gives CASRIPGELFF.